Sequencing of this T cell receptor (beta chain) was carried out in a study of blood T cell repertoires in COVID-19 (dated by TCRdb to 2020 to 2021). As for the study more broadly: Samples covering the acute and convalescent phases of COVID-19 were provided by collaborators in the United States, Italy and Spain. Samples were obtained from the ongoing ImmuneRACE study (first 160 participants) and from over 1,000 subjects provided by 6 global collaborators. HLA class I and class II types, where available, came from metadata supplied by the sample provider rather than from assay-based typing. The prospective study material was composed of cDNA or gDNA derived from T cells, B-cell-depleted T cells, or PBMCs. Nearly every sample came with metadata listing a de-identified subject ID, COVID-19 status, age in years and sex. Deeply sampled blood TCRbeta repertoires from subjects exposed to, actively infected with, or recovered from COVID-19 were included in the dataset. The repertoires were made available in a free public database intended to serve as a resource for research on the immune response to SARS-CoV-2. Study-wide findings and limitations: Clinical and demographic metadata were provided uncurated, with the amount varying by source and participant.

The collaborating institutions used their own protocols to collect whole blood in K2EDTA tubes. For TCRbeta analysis, collaborator samples were shipped as frozen whole blood, as isolated PBMCs, or as DNA extracted from either sample type. About this clone itself: Its antigen remains undetermined. No qualities accompany the bases; no much larger clone lies one base away.

The immunoSEQ Assay, a bias-controlled multiplex PCR, was used to amplify TCRbeta CDR3 regions from genomic DNA. As for the original processing: The number of nucleated cells in each sample was estimated from the amplification of reference gene primers within the assay. To quantify the absolute abundance of each unique TCRbeta CDR3 rearrangement, sequence reads were collapsed and filtered. For each sample, productive Simpson clonality was calculated by taking the square root of Simpson's diversity index across productive rearrangements. Held by TCRdb, this immuneACCESS table contains in-frame sequences only and omits some clones. Under half of the omission traces to an unresolved V gene where checked; the cause of the rest is unknown. That table supplies the V and J calls and clone size; D and trimming were determined from the DNA. This sample is represented by about 190,000 clones; around four fifths of them were singletons. The top ten constitute 2.5% to 3% of the sample.

CDR1 KGHSH and CDR2 LQKENI are derived from the germline V gene. The CDR3 covers 13 residues, taking in both the cysteine and the phenylalanine. Only CDR3 DNA remains: 39 bases, in frame from the first base. Between the V and J ends, shortened by 2 bases and 1 base respectively, the junction contains 5 bases. The sequence joins TRBV18 to TRBJ2-5, and the D gene may be TRBD1, 5 bases matching. The source is a woman at least 80 years old with active or convalescent COVID-19. Sequenced: peripheral blood. The DNA sequence follows: TGTGCCAGCTCACCAGGGGCCCAAGAGACCCAGTACTTC. This is translated as CASSPGAQETQYF.